Below are 25 T cell receptor beta chains sequenced from a single sample in a study of cytomegalovirus exposure and HLA in healthy donors. Libraries were prepared by immunoSEQ multiplex PCR; TCRdb keeps only in-frame clonotypes and omits some of them. Of some 150,000 clones in the sample, approximately 87% were seen once. Sequencing was done on a sample of PBMCs. These receptors all stem from a woman under 40 in good health and CMV-seronegative.

This clone was counted between two and nine times. This specimen includes other DNA sequences encoding the same CDR3. The rearrangement joins TRBV27 to TRBJ1-1, with D perhaps matching TRBD1 (6 bases). V was pared by 0 bases and J by 5 bases, with 10 bases between. CDR3 size: 14 residues. Germline V gene lookup returns CDR1 MNHEY and CDR2 SMNVEV (reference sequence). The CDR3 loop reads CASSLSWGRTEAFF. For the CDR3, the DNA is TGTGCCAGCAGTTTATCTTGGGGGCGAACTGAAGCTTTCTTT.

The chain employs TRBV14 and TRBJ1-4, with 7 nucleotides matching TRBD1. CDR1 is SGHDN and CDR2 is FVKESK in the germline V gene. The CDR3 is 15 residues long. V lost 2 bases, J lost 8 bases, and 8 bases stayed unmatched. DNA of the CDR3: TGTGCCAGCAGCCAAACACAACAGGGGAGGGAAAAACTGTTTTTT. Its protein product is CASSQTQQGREKLFF.

CDR3 amino acids: CASSYTRNYGYTF. CDR3 in DNA: TGTGCCAGCAGTTACACGCGTAACTATGGCTACACCTTC. The chain employs TRBV6-6 and TRBJ1-2; no clear D. V was trimmed by 2 bases and J by 1 base, leaving 5 bases between them. This CDR3 comprises 13 residues. CDR1 is MNHNY and CDR2 is SVGAGI in the germline V gene (reference sequence).

This rearrangement joins TRBV15 to TRBJ2-2; TRBD1 might be the D (5 bases). The V end lost 0 bases, the J end lost 4 bases, and 15 bases lay between the germline ends. The CDR3 spans 17 residues. Germline V CDR1 and CDR2: LNHNV, YYDKDF (reference sequence). The CDR3 loop reads CATSRDRPGSGTGELFF. In DNA form, the CDR3 reads TGTGCCACCAGCAGAGATCGCCCAGGGTCAGGCACCGGGGAGCTGTTTTTT.

The count of this clone is one. This chain uses TRBV2 with TRBJ1-2; D call uncertain. The germline V gene encodes CDR1 SNHLY and CDR2 FYNNEI. V was clipped by 7 bases and J by 7 bases, with 16 bases between them. This CDR3 contains 13 residues. The CDR3 DNA follows: TGTGCCAGCAATTTCGGGGAGAATTCTGGCTACACCTTC. This gives the protein CASNFGENSGYTF.

J is TRBJ2-1 and V is TRBV2; D unclear. CDR3 length: 16 amino acids. Trimming removed 1 base from V and 2 bases from J, with 12 bases in between. Germline V CDR1 and CDR2: SNHLY, FYNNEI. CDR3 region: CASSEGRAPPYNEQFF. DNA for the CDR3: TGTGCCAGCAGTGAAGGTCGCGCTCCCCCCTACAATGAGCAGTTCTTC.

This clone occurred once. The rearrangement links TRBV18 to TRBJ2-3; 11 nucleotides align to TRBD2. This CDR3 is 17 amino acids long. CDR1 and CDR2 (germline): KGHSH, LQKENI. With 5 bases clipped from V and 2 bases from J, the junction kept 9 bases outside the gene matches. This CDR3 reads CASSYQMTSGATDTQYF. For the CDR3, the DNA is TGTGCCAGCTCATACCAGATGACTAGCGGGGCCACAGATACGCAGTATTTT.

The chain combines TRBV27 with TRBJ2-3; TRBD2 agrees at 8 bases. The germline V gene encodes CDR1 MNHEY and CDR2 SMNVEV (reference sequence). The ends lost 1 base at V and 3 bases at J; junction bases unmatched: 3. This CDR3 has 15 residues. The CDR3 DNA sequence: TGTGCCAGCAGTTTATACAGCGGGAGAACAGATACGCAGTATTTT. It specifies CASSLYSGRTDTQYF.

The chain combines TRBV2 with TRBJ2-4; TRBD2 agrees at 8 bases. V shed 3 bases and J 5 bases; nucleotides not matched to a gene: 3. The CDR3 is 14 residues long. Germline V gene data show CDR1 as SNHLY and CDR2 as FYNNEI. The CDR3 spells CASSEISGENIQYF. CDR3 nucleotides: TGTGCCAGCAGTGAGATTAGCGGGGAAAACATTCAGTACTTC. Together with reference TRBV2 and TRBJ2-4, the CDR3 gives the full variable domain: EPEVTQTPSHQVTQMGQEVILRCVPISNHLYFYWYRQILGQKVEFLVSFYNNEISEKSEIFDDQFSVERPDGSNFTLKIRSTKLEDSAMYFCASSEISGENIQYFGAGTRLSVL.

This chain joins TRBV6-5 and TRBJ2-2; no clear D. Germline V gene lookup returns CDR1 MNHEY and CDR2 SVGAGI. This CDR3 has 14 amino acids. V dropped 2 bases and J dropped 7 bases, with 11 bases sitting between them. The CDR3 sequence is CASSYAAVGGELFF. The CDR3 nucleotides are TGTGCCAGCAGTTACGCGGCAGTAGGCGGGGAGCTGTTTTTT.

J is TRBJ2-7 and V is TRBV27; 11 bases line up with TRBD1. This CDR3 is built from 12 residues. The V gene's germline CDR1 is MNHEY and CDR2 SMNVEV (reference sequence). With 10 bases clipped from V and 7 bases from J, the junction kept 6 bases outside the gene matches. The CDR3 DNA follows: TGTGCCACGAGGACAGGGGGCTGGGAGCAGTACTTC. Encoded protein: CATRTGGWEQYF.

This clone was observed a few times. The chain links TRBV18 to TRBJ1-2; tentatively, D is TRBD1 (6 bases). Trimming removed 6 bases at V and 3 bases at J, with 14 bases between. The CDR3 extends over 14 amino acids. The V gene's germline CDR1 is KGHSH and CDR2 LQKENI. CDR3 DNA sequence: TGTGCCAGCTCCCGACGGGACACCGACTATGGCTACACCTTC. Translated, it gives CASSRRDTDYGYTF.

The CDR3 DNA follows: TGTGCCAGCAGTTCCTTGACAGGGGGTATCAATCAGCCCCAGCATTTT. Its protein product is CASSSLTGGINQPQHF. This chain uses TRBV27 with TRBJ1-5, with 9 bases aligning to TRBD1. In germline, CDR1 is MNHEY, CDR2 SMNVEV (reference sequence). This CDR3 has 16 amino acids. Trimming took 4 bases from V and 3 from J; bases not matched to a gene: 7.

The chain combines TRBV4-3 with TRBJ1-2; TRBD1 agrees at 8 bases. The ends lost 0 bases at V and 6 bases at J; junction bases unmatched: 9. Germline CDR1 and CDR2: LGHNA and YSLEER. CDR3 size: 16 residues. CDR3 in amino acids: CASSQDEAGGSDGYTF. The CDR3 DNA is TGCGCCAGCAGCCAAGATGAGGCAGGGGGCTCGGATGGCTACACCTTC.

The V and J genes are TRBV9 and TRBJ2-2; 16 nucleotides align to TRBD2. Trimming removed 3 bases from V and 14 bases from J; junction bases left unmatched: 10. The CDR3 has 16 amino acids. Germline assignment: CDR1 SGDLS and CDR2 YYNGEE. This chain's CDR3 is CASSAGGTSGGAVLFF. The CDR3 coding sequence is TGTGCCAGCAGCGCAGGAGGGACTAGCGGGGGGGCCGTTCTGTTTTTT.

The V call is TRBV6-1, the J call TRBJ1-5, with D perhaps matching TRBD1 (6 bases). Trimming stripped 0 bases from V and 7 bases from J, with 10 bases between. Germline-derived CDR1 and CDR2 are MNHNS and SASEGT. The CDR3 is made up of 14 amino acids. CDR3 nucleotides: TGTGCCAGCAGTGAAGCGCGAAGGGGGCAGCCCCAGCATTTT. Protein sequence: CASSEARRGQPQHF.

The rearrangement uses TRBV11-2 and TRBJ2-3; 8 bases are a match to TRBD2. The CDR3 length is 14 residues. V shed 7 bases, J shed 2 bases, and the junction held 5 bases outside the gene matches. CDR1 SGHAT and CDR2 FQNNGV come from the germline V gene. The CDR3 sequence: CASNRAGATDTQYF. The CDR3 DNA reads TGTGCCAGCAACCGAGCGGGGGCCACAGATACGCAGTATTTT.

This chain joins TRBV7-2 and TRBJ2-7; D perhaps matches TRBD2 (6 bases). The CDR3 loop spans 14 amino acids. V gave up 5 bases and J gave up 0 bases, with 11 bases separating them. The germline gives CDR1 SGHTA, CDR2 FQGNSA. The CDR3 sequence is CASSGMTSSYEQYF. DNA for the CDR3: TGTGCCAGCAGCGGGATGACTAGCTCCTACGAGCAGTACTTC. Filled out from reference TRBV7-2 and TRBJ2-7, the complete variable domain reads GAGVSQSPSNKVTEKGKDVELRCDPISGHTALYWYRQSLGQGLEFLIYFQGNSAPDKSGLPSDRFSAERTGGSVSTLTIQRTQQEDSAVYLCASSGMTSSYEQYFGPGTRLTVT.

The rearrangement links TRBV10-3 to TRBJ1-1; D not resolved. The length of the CDR3 is 13 residues. Germline values: CDR1 ENHRY, CDR2 SYGVKD. The V and J ends lost 8 bases and 1 base respectively, with 11 bases between them. This chain's CDR3 is CAISGNPNTEAFF. DNA for the CDR3: TGTGCCATCTCGGGAAACCCGAACACTGAAGCTTTCTTT.

The rearrangement uses TRBV7-2 and TRBJ1-6; D unresolved. Trimming removed 4 bases at V and 5 bases at J, with 9 bases between. The CDR3 extends over 14 amino acids. Per the germline V gene, CDR1 is SGHTA and CDR2 is FQGNSA. In DNA, the CDR3 is TGTGCCAGCAGCTGGAGGAGCGATAATTCACCCCTCCACTTT. Translating it yields CASSWRSDNSPLHF.

The genes are TRBV7-9 and TRBJ1-6; maybe TRBD1 (5 bases). This CDR3 contains 14 residues. Between the trimmed V and J ends, which lost 6 bases and 8 bases, there was a span of 14 bases. Germline-derived CDR1 and CDR2 are SEHNR and FQNEAQ (reference sequence). CDR3 region: CASRRRDSYSPLHF. CDR3 sequence (DNA): TGTGCCAGCAGGAGAAGAGACAGCTATTCACCCCTCCACTTT.

The chain joins TRBV6-5 to TRBJ2-5; maybe TRBD1 (6 bases). V lost 6 bases, J lost 3 bases, and 11 bases lay in between. The CDR3 loop spans 13 amino acids. CDR1 is MNHEY, CDR2 SVGAGI, per germline. The CDR3 spells CASREQGEETQYF. The CDR3 nucleotides read TGTGCCAGCAGGGAACAGGGCGAAGAGACCCAGTACTTC.

The chain carries TRBV6-5 and TRBJ1-1, with D perhaps matching TRBD1 (5 bases). This CDR3 comprises 13 residues. Per the germline V gene, CDR1 is MNHEY and CDR2 is SVGAGI. V was pared by 6 bases and J by 10 bases, with 18 bases between. CDR3: CASRVIQEGRAFF. The CDR3 DNA reads TGTGCCAGCAGGGTCATACAGGAGGGGAGAGCTTTCTTT.

The chain recombines TRBV6-1 with TRBJ1-5; D remains ambiguous. V lost 7 bases to trimming and J lost 0 bases, with 10 bases between them. The CDR3 is made up of 14 amino acids. Germline values: CDR1 MNHNS, CDR2 SASEGT. CDR3 loop: CASKSHYSNQPQHF. The CDR3 DNA reads TGTGCCAGCAAGAGCCACTATAGCAATCAGCCCCAGCATTTT.

This clone has a handful of counts. V usage is TRBV4-2 and J usage is TRBJ1-2; TRBD1 aligns across 11 bases. The CDR3 extends over 18 amino acids. Trimming removed 2 bases from V and 7 bases from J; junction bases left unmatched: 15. The V gene's germline CDR1 is LGHNA and CDR2 YNFKEQ. The CDR3 sequence: CASSQLLKSGTGGRGYTF. The CDR3 DNA reads as TGTGCCAGCAGCCAACTACTAAAATCCGGGACAGGGGGGCGTGGCTACACCTTC.